This TCR beta chain was captured in a study of blood T cell repertoires in COVID-19. Looking at the study overall: Sources were T cells, B-cell-depleted T cells, or PBMCs; the material itself was cDNA or gDNA.

Authors' data handling: Amplifying reference gene primers gave estimates of nucleated cell counts. The assay was immunoSEQ multiplex PCR, and TCRdb's table has in-frame clones only and misses some. Clone size and the V and J calls come from that table; the DNA yielded D and trimming. The table records 150,000 to 200,000 clones, approximately 90% of them present only once. CDR3 length equals 12 residues. Germline trimming cut 7 bases from V and 7 bases from J; bases unmatched to any gene: 6. The germline CDR1 and CDR2 sequences are MNHEY and SVGAGI. This clone was seen only a few times. The TCR sequence derives from a man between 18 and 35 years old who had recovered from COVID-19. Sequencing used peripheral blood. V gene TRBV6-5 combines with J gene TRBJ1-2; 7 bases line up with TRBD1. The CDR3 sequence is CASKRDRSGYTF. For the CDR3, the DNA is TGTGCCAGCAAACGGGACAGAAGTGGCTACACCTTC.